What follows are 10 T cell receptor beta chains derived from one specimen sequenced in a study of T cell repertoires in cytomegalovirus infection. TCRdb re-analysed the reads in MiXCR, keeping a single row per CDR3 protein. The sample contains about 530,000 distinct CDR3 sequences, roughly 29% of which appear only once. The sample consisted of PBMCs. These receptors were obtained from a human donor in good health (CMV status not recorded). Some clones in this sample may be carry-over from other donors' samples.

The chain couples TRBV6-5 to TRBJ1-2; unclear D gene. V dropped 6 bases and J dropped 4 bases, with 15 bases sitting between them. The CDR3 is 14 amino acids. Germline V gives CDR1 MNHEY, CDR2 SVGAGI. Here the CDR3 reads CASRTSDGFYGYTF. As DNA, the CDR3 is TGTGCCAGCAGAACCTCCGACGGATTCTATGGCTACACCTTC.

This chain joins TRBV2 and TRBJ2-1; 12 bases fit TRBD2. Trimming cost V 5 bases and J 2 bases; bases outside gene matches: 10. Germline V gene sequence: CDR1 SNHLY, CDR2 FYNNEI. The CDR3 sequence is 18 residues long. The CDR3: CASSRYTTSGRTYNEQFF. CDR3 sequence (DNA): TGTGCCAGCAGTCGATACACTACTAGCGGGAGGACCTACAATGAGCAGTTCTTC.

The V and J genes are TRBV13 and TRBJ1-1; TRBD1 might be the D (5 bases). In germline, CDR1 is PRHDT, CDR2 FYEKMQ (reference sequence). The CDR3 is made up of 14 amino acids. V shed 3 bases and J shed 4 bases, with 12 bases lying between them. CDR3 bases: TGTGCCAGCAGCTTCGGGGGGATAGGCACTGAAGCTTTCTTT. It translates to CASSFGGIGTEAFF.

The chain joins TRBV5-6 to TRBJ2-7; D may be TRBD1 or TRBD2 (5 bases each). V was cut by 0 bases and J by 7 bases, with 8 bases left in between. CDR3 length: 12 amino acids. Germline-derived CDR1 and CDR2 are SGHDT and YYEEEE. CDR3 loop: CASSLGEGEQYV. CDR3 coding DNA: TGTGCCAGCAGCTTGGGAGAGGGGGAGCAGTACGTC.

There are a few counts of this clonotype. This chain joins TRBV27 and TRBJ1-5; 8 bases fit TRBD1. V shed 5 bases, J shed 7 bases, and the junction held 10 bases outside the gene matches. The germline CDR1 and CDR2 sequences are MNHEY and SMNVEV (reference sequence). This CDR3 has 15 amino acids. The CDR3 DNA is TGTGCCAGCAGTCTCGCCCCAGGGGGCCGGCAGCCCCAGCATTTT. This codes for CASSLAPGGRQPQHF.

Only a few counts were recorded for this clonotype. The chain joins TRBV12-3 or TRBV12-4 to TRBJ2-7; 7 bases are a match to TRBD2. CDR3 size: 13 residues. V lost 3 bases, J lost 6 bases, and 5 bases stayed unmatched. The CDR3 here is CASSLGGGGEQYV. The CDR3 coding sequence is TGTGCCAGCAGTTTGGGGGGGGGTGGCGAGCAGTACGTC.

The rearrangement links TRBV12-5 to TRBJ2-2, with 7 bases matching TRBD2. The V gene's germline CDR1 is LGHNT and CDR2 FRNRAP. The junction had 9 bases not matched to a gene; V was cut back by 6 bases and J by 5 bases. The CDR3 runs to 15 residues. The CDR3 sequence: CASGPLGGPTGELFF. The CDR3 DNA sequence: TGTGCTAGTGGGCCCTTGGGAGGGCCAACCGGGGAGCTGTTTTTT.

The CDR3 loop is CASSLAGSAYGYTF. CDR3 DNA: TGCGCCAGCAGCTTGGCAGGGTCGGCCTATGGCTACACCTTC. The chain employs TRBV5-1 and TRBJ1-2; TRBD1 is a possible D gene (5 bases). The CDR3 is 14 amino acids. CDR1 is SGHRS and CDR2 is YFSETQ in the germline V gene. V gave up 0 bases and J gave up 4 bases, with 10 bases separating them.

This clonotype was seen only a few times. The chain combines TRBV7-2 with TRBJ2-3; 16 bases align to TRBD2. Trimming took 0 bases from V and 6 from J; bases not matched to a gene: 3. Germline assignment: CDR1 SGHTA and CDR2 FQGNSA. CDR3 length equals 17 residues. The CDR3 protein is CASSLAGLAGGMDTQYF. CDR3 DNA: TGTGCCAGCAGCTTAGCGGGACTAGCGGGGGGGATGGATACGCAGTATTTT.

This clonotype showed up just a few times. This chain connects TRBV24-1 to TRBJ2-5; 9 bases fit TRBD2. CDR1 and CDR2 (germline): KGHDR, SFDVKD. V was pared by 4 bases and J by 3 bases, with 5 bases of the junction left unmatched. The CDR3 consists of 15 residues. The CDR3: CATSERLAAKETQYF. The CDR3 nucleotides read TGTGCCACCAGTGAAAGACTAGCGGCTAAAGAGACCCAGTACTTC.